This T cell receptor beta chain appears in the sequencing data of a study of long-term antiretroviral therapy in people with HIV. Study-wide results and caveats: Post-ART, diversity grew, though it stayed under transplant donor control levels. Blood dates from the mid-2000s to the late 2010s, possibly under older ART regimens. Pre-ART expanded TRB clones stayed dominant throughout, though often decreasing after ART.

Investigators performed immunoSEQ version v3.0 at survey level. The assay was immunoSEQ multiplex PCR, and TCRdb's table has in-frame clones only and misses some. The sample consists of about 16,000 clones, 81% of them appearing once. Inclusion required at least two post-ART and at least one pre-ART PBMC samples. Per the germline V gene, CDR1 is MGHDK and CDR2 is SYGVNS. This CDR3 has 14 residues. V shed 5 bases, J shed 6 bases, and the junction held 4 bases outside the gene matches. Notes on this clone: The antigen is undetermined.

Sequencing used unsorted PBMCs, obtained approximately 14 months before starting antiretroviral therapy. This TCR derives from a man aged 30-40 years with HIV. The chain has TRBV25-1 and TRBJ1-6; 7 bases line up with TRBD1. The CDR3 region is CASSLGGINSPLHF. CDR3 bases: TGTGCCAGCAGTCTAGGGGGCATTAATTCACCCCTCCACTTT.